The rows below give T cell receptor beta chains drawn from one sample of a study of beta chain features in type 1 diabetes. The method was immunoSEQ multiplex PCR; TCRdb's version includes in-frame clones alone and lacks a portion of them. The sample shows nearly 700,000 clones, 13% of them seen only once. The sample taken for sequencing was naive CD4+ T cells from blood. Every receptor here comes from a man between 18 and 29 years old with type 1 diabetes. Each CDR3 is given with its conserved first and last residue. Fields, in order: CDR3 length, V gene, J gene, clone size, D gene, CDR3 protein, CDR3 DNA. A D gene is named only where the DNA matches it firmly. The size entry is marked missing in some rows and otherwise reads once, few, many or a size class.

18	TRBV9	TRBJ2-3	.	TRBD2	CASSVATSGGARTDTQYF	TGTGCCAGCAGCGTAGCGACTAGCGGGGGGGCCAGGACAGATACGCAGTATTTT
15	TRBV7-2	TRBJ2-3	few	.	CASSFRGIGADTQYF	TGTGCCAGCAGCTTCAGAGGCATCGGCGCAGATACGCAGTATTTT
13	TRBV29-1	TRBJ1-3	few	.	CSVETLGRNTIYF	TGCAGCGTCGAAACCCTGGGTCGGAACACCATATATTTT
15	TRBV6-5	TRBJ2-1	few	.	CASSARGKRTNEQFF	TGTGCCAGCAGTGCGAGGGGCAAGAGAACCAATGAGCAGTTCTTC
15	TRBV6-1	TRBJ2-2	few	.	CASSDQQGNTGELFF	TGTGCCAGCAGTGATCAGCAGGGGAACACCGGGGAGCTGTTTTTT
12	TRBV2	TRBJ2-1	.	.	CASSEALRKQFF	TGTGCCAGCAGTGAAGCGCTTCGAAAGCAGTTCTTC
18	TRBV19	TRBJ1-1	few	.	CAIKGPGRQVSDRTEAFF	TGTGCCATTAAGGGCCCGGGTCGACAGGTGAGTGATCGGACTGAAGCTTTCTTT
11	TRBV29-1	TRBJ1-1	.	.	CSVAVNTEAFF	TGCAGCGTTGCAGTCAACACTGAAGCTTTCTTT
13	TRBV10-3	TRBJ1-1	.	.	CATEQPENTEAFF	TGTGCCACCGAACAGCCGGAAAACACTGAAGCTTTCTTT
13	TRBV7-7	TRBJ1-5	.	.	CASSPSSDQPQHF	TGTGCTAGCAGCCCCTCGTCGGATCAGCCCCAGCATTTT
18	TRBV5-1	TRBJ2-6	.	TRBD1	CASSFTGTGPSGANVLTF	TGCGCCAGCAGCTTTACCGGGACAGGCCCTTCTGGGGCCAACGTCCTGACTTTC
15	TRBV28	TRBJ2-3	few	.	CASSSSDTNIDTQYF	TGTGCCAGCAGCTCCTCGGACACAAACATAGATACGCAGTATTTT
15	TRBV30	TRBJ1-6	few	.	CAWSVVGAPGSPLHF	TGTGCCTGGAGTGTTGTTGGGGCCCCCGGGTCACCCCTCCACTTT
16	TRBV14	TRBJ2-3	few	TRBD1	CASSLHPGQGTDTQYF	TGTGCCAGCAGCCTACATCCGGGACAGGGCACAGATACGCAGTATTTT
15	TRBV30	TRBJ1-5	few	.	CAWSGTTGPTKPQHF	TGTGCCTGGAGTGGAACAACAGGACCGACTAAGCCCCAGCATTTT
15	TRBV7-2	TRBJ2-3	few	TRBD2	CASSLAAGGTDTQYF	TGTGCCAGCAGCTTAGCAGCGGGGGGCACAGATACGCAGTATTTT
11	TRBV5-6	TRBJ1-1	few	.	CASSTSREAFF	TGTGCCAGCAGCACCTCAAGGGAAGCTTTCTTT
13	TRBV27	TRBJ2-7	few	TRBD1	CASFRDSPYEQYF	TGTGCCAGCTTCCGGGACAGTCCGTACGAGCAGTACTTC
16	TRBV18	TRBJ1-3	.	.	CASSPARENSGNTIYF	TGTGCCAGCTCACCAGCCAGGGAGAACTCTGGAAACACCATATATTTT
14	TRBV6-5	TRBJ1-3	few	.	CASSRLASGNTIYF	TGTGCCAGCAGCAGGCTGGCCTCTGGAAACACCATATATTTT
13	TRBV30	TRBJ2-3	many	.	CAWSTTGIDTQYF	TGTGCCTGGAGTACCACAGGGATAGATACGCAGTATTTT
19	TRBV4-1	TRBJ2-2	.	.	CASSQARDKAFANTGELFF	TGCGCCAGCAGCCAAGCGAGGGACAAAGCGTTCGCGAACACCGGGGAGCTGTTTTTT
13	TRBV18	TRBJ2-2	.	.	CASSPQRAGELFF	TGTGCCAGCTCACCTCAGCGGGCCGGGGAGCTGTTTTTT
14	TRBV29-1	TRBJ1-1	few	.	CSVRLGYFSTEAFF	TGCAGCGTTAGGTTGGGGTATTTTAGCACTGAAGCTTTCTTT
17	TRBV30	TRBJ2-3	.	TRBD2	CAWSQVAGGRGTDTQYF	TGTGCCTGGAGTCAGGTAGCGGGGGGGCGAGGCACAGATACGCAGTATTTT
14	TRBV9	TRBJ2-7	.	TRBD1	CASSVRQGWDEQYF	TGTGCCAGCAGCGTGAGACAGGGATGGGACGAGCAGTACTTC
16	TRBV9	TRBJ2-5	few	TRBD2	CASSVGPREDQETQYF	TGTGCCAGCAGCGTAGGTCCTCGGGAGGACCAAGAGACCCAGTACTTC
17	TRBV10-2	TRBJ2-3	few	TRBD1	CASSPGTGGTYTDTQYF	TGCGCCAGCAGCCCTGGGACAGGGGGCACTTACACAGATACGCAGTATTTT
14	TRBV6-5	TRBJ2-3	few	TRBD2	CASSYAGGLDTQYF	TGTGCCAGCAGTTACGCGGGGGGGCTGGATACGCAGTATTTT
13	TRBV19	TRBJ2-5	few	.	CASSDLRGETQYF	TGTGCCAGTAGTGATCTCCGCGGGGAGACCCAGTACTTC
13	TRBV11-2	TRBJ1-2	.	.	CASSKSGVEGYTF	TGTGCCAGCAGCAAATCAGGAGTTGAAGGCTACACCTTC
19	TRBV18	TRBJ1-5	few	TRBD1	CASSPSTIWDRGSNQPQHF	TGTGCCAGCTCACCATCGACCATATGGGACAGGGGAAGCAATCAGCCCCAGCATTTT
15	TRBV4-1	TRBJ1-1	few	.	CASSRGDRGNTEAFF	TGCGCCAGCAGCCGTGGGGATCGTGGGAACACTGAAGCTTTCTTT
15	TRBV6-5	TRBJ2-5	.	TRBD2	CASRPGTSGEETQYF	TGTGCCAGCAGACCAGGGACTAGCGGGGAAGAGACCCAGTACTTC